The 10 T cell receptor beta chains given below trace back to one sample, sequenced in a study of response to subunit inactivated influenza vaccine. TCRdb reprocessed the RT-PCR reads via MiXCR and lists one record per CDR3 protein. The sample holds just over 300,000 distinct CDR3 sequences, around 22% seen once. The starting material was PBMCs from blood, obtained less than 22 months after vaccination. The receptors were gathered from a man aged 45-69 years who received an inactivated influenza vaccine.

For the CDR3, the DNA is TGTGCCAGCAGAGGCCTCGGGACTAGCGGGATCACCGGGGAGCTGTTTTTT. Translating it yields CASRGLGTSGITGELFF. The chain recombines TRBV27 with TRBJ2-2; 13 bases fit TRBD2. CDR1 is MNHEY, CDR2 SMNVEV, per germline (reference sequence). The CDR3 totals 17 residues. The ends lost 6 bases at V and 4 bases at J; junction bases unmatched: 8.

This clonotype was seen many times. This chain links TRBV20-1 with TRBJ1-6; D is unresolved. The V gene's germline CDR1 is DFQATT and CDR2 SNEGSKA (reference sequence). Trimming removed 7 bases at V and 0 bases at J, with 7 bases between. The CDR3 totals 13 residues. CDR3 region: CSVKSSYNSPLHF. The CDR3, as DNA: TGCAGTGTTAAGAGCTCCTATAATTCACCCCTCCACTTT.

On this clonotype itself: A much larger clone differs from this one at a single base, so this may be a read error. This rearrangement joins TRBV7-2 to TRBJ1-6; D ambiguous. There are 12 residues in the CDR3. The germline V and J ends were trimmed by 2 bases and 6 bases, with 2 bases remaining between them. Germline values: CDR1 SGHTA, CDR2 FQGNSA. CDR3 coding DNA: TGTGCCAGCAGCTTATTTAATTCACCCCTCCACTTT. Protein product: CASSLFNSPLHF. Together with reference TRBV7-2 and TRBJ1-6, the CDR3 gives the full variable domain: GAGVSQSPSNKVTEKGKDVELRCDPISGHTALYWYRQSLGQGLEFLIYFQGNSAPDKSGLPSDRFSAERTGGSVSTLTIQRTQQEDSAVYLCASSLFNSPLHFGNGTRLTVT.

This clonotype was seen more than once but under ten times. The chain recombines TRBV5-1 with TRBJ1-1; maybe TRBD1 (6 bases). The CDR3 runs 14 residues. V lost 4 bases and J 4 bases, leaving 14 bases between the germline ends. In germline, CDR1 is SGHRS, CDR2 YFSETQ. The CDR3, as DNA: TGCGCCAGCAGCATGGCAGGGGATGGCACTGAAGCTTTCTTT. Protein product: CASSMAGDGTEAFF.

The gene calls are TRBV6-6 and TRBJ1-2, with TRBD1 matching over 9 bases. The CDR3 extends over 13 amino acids. Germline lookup yields CDR1 MNHNY and CDR2 SVGAGI (reference sequence). With 6 bases clipped from V and 7 bases from J, the junction kept 6 bases outside the gene matches. The CDR3 spells CASSGTGRIGYTF. The CDR3 nucleotides are TGTGCCAGCAGCGGGACAGGGCGAATTGGCTACACCTTC.

The chain combines TRBV2 with TRBJ2-7; D tentatively reads TRBD1 or TRBD2 (5 bases each). This CDR3 is built from 13 residues. CDR1 is SNHLY and CDR2 is FYNNEI in the germline V gene. V was shortened by 7 bases and J by 3 bases, with 13 bases between the two germline ends. The CDR3 loop is CASNRDGNYEQYF. CDR3 in DNA: TGTGCCAGCAACCGGGACGGTAACTACGAGCAGTACTTC.

The chain employs TRBV5-5 and TRBJ1-4, with D possibly being TRBD1 (5 bases). The germline gives CDR1 SGHKS, CDR2 YYEKEE (reference sequence). V lost 0 bases to trimming and J lost 0 bases, with 12 bases between them. The CDR3 is 17 amino acids. The CDR3 is CASSLEEGPATNEKLFF. The CDR3 coding sequence is TGTGCCAGCAGCTTGGAGGAGGGGCCTGCAACTAATGAAAAACTGTTTTTT.

DNA of the CDR3: TGTGCCAGCTCACCACCGACCAGGGGGGAGCAGTACTTC. Its protein product is CASSPPTRGEQYF. This rearrangement joins TRBV18 to TRBJ2-7, with 7 positions matching TRBD1. Trimming at V came to 0 bases and at J to 7 bases, leaving 3 bases not matched to a gene. The CDR3 consists of 13 residues. Germline V gene lookup returns CDR1 KGHSH and CDR2 LQKENI.

This chain joins TRBV29-1 and TRBJ2-7, with TRBD1 identical over 7 bases. CDR3 size: 14 residues. Germline V lookup: CDR1 SQVTM, CDR2 ANQGSEA. V shed 3 bases, J shed 6 bases, and the junction held 11 bases outside the gene matches. CDR3 bases: TGCAGCGTTGATAAGCCCGGGACAGCCGGCGAGCAGTACTTC. It codes for CSVDKPGTAGEQYF.

The genes are TRBV6-5 and TRBJ2-1; TRBD2 aligns across 15 bases. V lost 2 bases, J lost 9 bases, and 5 bases stayed unmatched. CDR1 is MNHEY and CDR2 is SVGAGI in the germline V gene. This CDR3 contains 16 residues. This CDR3 is CASSYGTSGRRGEQFF. Here the CDR3 DNA reads TGTGCCAGCAGTTACGGGACTAGCGGGAGGCGGGGTGAGCAGTTCTTC.